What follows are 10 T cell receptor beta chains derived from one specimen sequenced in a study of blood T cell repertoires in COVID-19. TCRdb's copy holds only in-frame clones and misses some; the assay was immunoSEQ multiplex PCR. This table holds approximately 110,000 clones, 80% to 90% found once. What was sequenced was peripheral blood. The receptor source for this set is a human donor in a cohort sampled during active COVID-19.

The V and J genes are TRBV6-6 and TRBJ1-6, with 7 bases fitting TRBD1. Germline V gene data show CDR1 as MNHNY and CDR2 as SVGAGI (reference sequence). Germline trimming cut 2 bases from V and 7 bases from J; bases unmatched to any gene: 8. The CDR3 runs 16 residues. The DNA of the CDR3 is TGTGCCAGCAGTTACGATTGGGACAGCCTAAATTCACCCCTCCACTTT. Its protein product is CASSYDWDSLNSPLHF.

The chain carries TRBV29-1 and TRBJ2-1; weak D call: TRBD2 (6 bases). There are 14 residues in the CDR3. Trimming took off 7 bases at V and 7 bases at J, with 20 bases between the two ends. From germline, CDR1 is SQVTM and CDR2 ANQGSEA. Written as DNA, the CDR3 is TGCAGCGGGAGCCTTCTACGGGAGTTGAATGAGCAGTTCTTC. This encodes CSGSLLRELNEQFF.

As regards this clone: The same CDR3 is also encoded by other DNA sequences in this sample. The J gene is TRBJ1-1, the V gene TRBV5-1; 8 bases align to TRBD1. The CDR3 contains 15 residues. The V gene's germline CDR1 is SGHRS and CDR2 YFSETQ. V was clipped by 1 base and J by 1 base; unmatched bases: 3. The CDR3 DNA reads TGCGCCAGCAGCTTGCTGACAGGGGAGAACACTGAAGCTTTCTTT. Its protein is CASSLLTGENTEAFF.

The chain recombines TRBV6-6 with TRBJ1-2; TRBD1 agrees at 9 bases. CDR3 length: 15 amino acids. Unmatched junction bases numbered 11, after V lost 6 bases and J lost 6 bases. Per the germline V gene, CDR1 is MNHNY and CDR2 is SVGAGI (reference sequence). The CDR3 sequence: CASRATGGGLDGYTF. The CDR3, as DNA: TGTGCCAGCAGGGCTACAGGGGGCGGGCTGGATGGCTACACCTTC.

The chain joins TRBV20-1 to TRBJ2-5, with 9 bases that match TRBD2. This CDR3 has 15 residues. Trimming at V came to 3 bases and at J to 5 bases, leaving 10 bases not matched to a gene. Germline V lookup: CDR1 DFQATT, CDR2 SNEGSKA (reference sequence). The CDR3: CSASAGGRSAETQYF. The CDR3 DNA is TGCAGTGCTAGTGCGGGGGGGCGTTCAGCCGAGACCCAGTACTTC.

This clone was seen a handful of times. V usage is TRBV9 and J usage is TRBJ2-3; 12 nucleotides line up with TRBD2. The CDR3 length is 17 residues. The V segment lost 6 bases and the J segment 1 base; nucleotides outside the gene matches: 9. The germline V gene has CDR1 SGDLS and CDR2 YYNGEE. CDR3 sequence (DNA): TGTGCCAGCACCGCGCTTTCTAGCGGGGGGGGCACAGATACGCAGTATTTT. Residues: CASTALSSGGGTDTQYF.

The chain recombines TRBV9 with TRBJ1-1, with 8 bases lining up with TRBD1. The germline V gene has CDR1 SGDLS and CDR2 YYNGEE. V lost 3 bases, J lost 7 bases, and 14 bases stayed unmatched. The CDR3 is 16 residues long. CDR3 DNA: TGTGCCAGCAGCGGGGACCCAGGACAGGGCGGGGTTGAAGCTTTCTTT. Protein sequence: CASSGDPGQGGVEAFF.

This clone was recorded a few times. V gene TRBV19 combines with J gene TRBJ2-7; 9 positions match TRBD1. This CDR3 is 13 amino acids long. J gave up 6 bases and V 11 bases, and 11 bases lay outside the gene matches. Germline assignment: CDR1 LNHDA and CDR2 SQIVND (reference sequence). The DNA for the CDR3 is TGTGCCCGGAGAGGGACAGGGTTAGCCGAGCAGTACTTC. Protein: CARRGTGLAEQYF.

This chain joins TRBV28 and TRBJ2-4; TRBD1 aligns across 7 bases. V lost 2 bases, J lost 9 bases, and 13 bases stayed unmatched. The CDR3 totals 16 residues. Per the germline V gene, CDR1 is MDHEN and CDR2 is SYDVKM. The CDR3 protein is CASSLNRGIDEGIQYF. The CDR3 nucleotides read TGTGCCAGCAGTTTAAACAGGGGCATTGACGAGGGCATTCAGTACTTC.

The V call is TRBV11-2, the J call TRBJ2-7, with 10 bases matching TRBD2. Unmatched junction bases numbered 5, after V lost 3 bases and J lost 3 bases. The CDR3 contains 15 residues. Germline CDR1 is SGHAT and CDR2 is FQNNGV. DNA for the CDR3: TGTGCCAGCAGCTTGAGGACTAGCGGAGGCTACGAGCAGTACTTC. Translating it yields CASSLRTSGGYEQYF.